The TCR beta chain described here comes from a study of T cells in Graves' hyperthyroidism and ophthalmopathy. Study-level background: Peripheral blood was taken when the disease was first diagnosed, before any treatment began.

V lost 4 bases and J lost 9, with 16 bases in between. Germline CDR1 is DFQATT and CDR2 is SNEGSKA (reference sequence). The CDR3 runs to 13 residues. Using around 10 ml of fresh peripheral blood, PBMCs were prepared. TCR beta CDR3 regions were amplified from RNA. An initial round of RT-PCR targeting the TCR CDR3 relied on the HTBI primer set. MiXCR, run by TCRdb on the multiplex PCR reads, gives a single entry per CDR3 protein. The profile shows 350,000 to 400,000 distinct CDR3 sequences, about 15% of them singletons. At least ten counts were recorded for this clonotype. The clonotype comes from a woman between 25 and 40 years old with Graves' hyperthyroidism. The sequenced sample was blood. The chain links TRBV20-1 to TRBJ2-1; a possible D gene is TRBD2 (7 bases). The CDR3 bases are TGCAGTGCTACACGGGGGGCCGGGGGTGAGCAGTTCTTC. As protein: CSATRGAGGEQFF.